A single sample gave rise to the 14 T cell receptor beta chains below, sequenced in a study of breast tumors, draining lymph nodes, adjacent tissues. Samples came from axillary lymph nodes draining the breast cancer. TCRdb re-analysed the multiplex PCR reads in MiXCR, keeping a single row per CDR3 protein. Here the sample spans 200,000 to 250,000 distinct CDR3 sequences, less than 40% being singletons. Input material: axillary lymph node tissue. These receptors were obtained from a female donor with breast cancer. Some clones in this sample may be carry-over from other donors' samples.

In this sample, this clonotype turned up many times. The J gene is TRBJ1-3, the V gene TRBV10-1; 7 positions agree with TRBD1. V shed 7 bases, J shed 1 base, and the junction held 13 bases outside the gene matches. The CDR3 is 17 amino acids. The germline V gene encodes CDR1 WNHNN and CDR2 SYGVQD (reference sequence). This CDR3 is CASTKGQSEGSGNTIYF. In DNA form, the CDR3 reads TGCGCCAGCACAAAGGGACAGTCGGAGGGTTCTGGAAACACCATATATTTT.

This clonotype was recorded many times. The chain joins TRBV7-2 to TRBJ2-1; D is uncertain. Looked up from germline, CDR1 is SGHTA and CDR2 is FQGNSA. Trimming shortened V by 5 bases and J by 9 bases, and 17 bases separated the two germline ends. The CDR3 loop spans 14 amino acids. CDR3 residues: CASSNGVRVAEQFF. CDR3 coding DNA: TGTGCCAGCAGCAATGGGGTTCGGGTCGCTGAGCAGTTCTTC.

Of note for this clonotype: A much more abundant neighbour one base away suggests this may be a read error. This chain joins TRBV29-1 and TRBJ1-1; tentatively, D is TRBD1 (5 bases). V lost 7 bases to trimming and J lost 4 bases, with 13 bases between them. The CDR3 length is 12 residues. Germline V gives CDR1 SQVTM, CDR2 ANQGSEA. For the CDR3, the DNA is TGCAGCGGGCGGGGGATGACCACTGAAGCTTTCTTT. Amino acid sequence: CSGRGMTTEAFF.

This clonotype was found many times. The rearrangement joins TRBV12-3 or TRBV12-4 to TRBJ2-7, with D possibly matching TRBD1 (6 bases). The germline V and J ends were trimmed by 2 bases and 5 bases, with 10 bases remaining between them. The CDR3 runs 13 residues. The chain's CDR3 is CASSLNRVHEQYF. The CDR3 nucleotides are TGTGCCAGCAGTTTAAACAGGGTCCACGAGCAGTACTTC.

The sample holds a few counts of this clonotype. This chain connects TRBV6-5 to TRBJ2-2; unclear D gene. CDR1 is MNHEY and CDR2 is SVGAGI in the germline V gene. The CDR3 is 14 amino acids. The V gene lost 0 bases and the J gene lost 1 base, with 3 bases spanning the gap. DNA for the CDR3: TGTGCCAGCAGTTACTCGCTGAACACCGGGGAGCTGTTTTTT. This gives the protein CASSYSLNTGELFF.

In this sample, this clonotype turned up many times. V usage is TRBV5-5 and J usage is TRBJ2-1; TRBD2 might be the D (5 bases). Germline lookup yields CDR1 SGHKS and CDR2 YYEKEE (reference sequence). V was trimmed by 6 bases and J by 4 bases, leaving 11 bases between them. The CDR3 is made up of 13 amino acids. Written as DNA, the CDR3 is TGTGCCAGCACCGGGATCGGATACAATGAGCAGTTCTTC. The encoded protein is CASTGIGYNEQFF.

The rearrangement links TRBV18 to TRBJ1-1; D not resolved. This CDR3 has 14 residues. Germline CDR1 and CDR2: KGHSH and LQKENI. V gave up 1 base and J gave up 3 bases, with 9 bases separating them. Here the CDR3 DNA reads TGTGCCAGCTCACCACGCCCACGGGACACTGAAGCTTTCTTT. Translation gives CASSPRPRDTEAFF.

A word on this clonotype: It may be a read error: a sequence one base away is much more abundant. The chain couples TRBV7-8 to TRBJ1-2; 9 bases are a match to TRBD1. Germline V gene lookup returns CDR1 SGHVS and CDR2 FQNEAQ. The CDR3 is 15 residues long. CDR3 sequence reads: CASSISPGQGFGYPF. The DNA for the CDR3 is TGTGCCAGCAGCATTAGTCCGGGACAGGGATTTGGCTACCCCTTC.

This clonotype appeared many times. The chain's CDR3 is CSASGGAGTDTQYF. CDR3 nucleotides: TGCAGTGCTTCGGGGGGGGCCGGGACAGATACGCAGTATTTT. The chain employs TRBV20-1 and TRBJ2-3, with 8 bases that match TRBD2. The CDR3 consists of 14 residues. V gave up 5 bases and J gave up 3 bases; unmatched junction bases: 7. Germline loops: CDR1 DFQATT, CDR2 SNEGSKA (reference sequence).

This clonotype was counted ten times or more. The J gene is TRBJ1-5, the V gene TRBV7-8, with a weak D call TRBD1 (5 bases). The V gene's germline CDR1 is SGHVS and CDR2 FQNEAQ. The CDR3 loop spans 15 amino acids. V gave up 2 bases and J gave up 0 bases, with 8 bases separating them. DNA for the CDR3: TGTGCCAGCAGCTTAAGACAGCATAGCAATCAGCCCCAGCATTTT. It codes for CASSLRQHSNQPQHF.

At least ten counts were recorded for this clonotype. The chain carries TRBV7-6 and TRBJ2-6; 7 bases map to TRBD1. The V and J ends lost 3 bases and 2 bases, in that order; junction bases with no gene match: 7. Germline CDR1 is SGHVS and CDR2 is FNYEAQ. The CDR3 is 17 residues long. CDR3 sequence (DNA): TGTGCCAGCAGCTTGCGACAGGGTATAACTGGGGCCAACGTCCTGACTTTC. This codes for CASSLRQGITGANVLTF. The full variable domain, in which reference TRBV7-6 and TRBJ2-6 provide the parts outside the CDR3, is GAGVSQSPRYKVTKRGQDVALRCDPISGHVSLYWYRQALGQGPEFLTYFNYEAQQDKSGLPNDRFSAERPEGSISTLTIQRTEQRDSAMYRCASSLRQGITGANVLTFGAGSRLTVL.

This clonotype has a handful of counts. The V and J genes are TRBV6-5 and TRBJ2-3, with D perhaps TRBD1 or TRBD2 (5 bases each). Between the trimmed V and J ends, which lost 5 bases and 3 bases, there was a span of 18 bases. CDR1 and CDR2 from the germline V gene are MNHEY and SVGAGI. There are 16 residues in the CDR3. In DNA form, the CDR3 reads TGTGCCAGCAGTGGAACGAGAGGGGAGTTTACAGATACGCAGTATTTT. Its translation is CASSGTRGEFTDTQYF.

Points on this clonotype: At one end the junction does not follow the germline gene, possibly because of a read error. The chain employs TRBV12-3 or TRBV12-4 and TRBJ2-1; 8 bases are a match to TRBD2. The CDR3 totals 15 residues. CDR3 sequence reads: CASRPPGGDSNEQSF. CDR3 sequence (DNA): TGTGCCAGCAGGCCCCCCGGGGGGGACTCCAATGAGCAGTCCTTC.

At least ten counts were recorded for this clonotype. The rearrangement joins TRBV5-1 to TRBJ1-2; D call uncertain. The germline V and J ends were trimmed by 3 bases and 3 bases, with 9 bases remaining between them. The CDR3 contains 13 residues. Germline V gives CDR1 SGHRS, CDR2 YFSETQ. The CDR3 loop is CASSWDTDYGYTF. The CDR3 DNA reads TGCGCCAGCAGCTGGGATACAGACTATGGCTACACCTTC.